The 28 T cell receptor beta chains below all came from one sample that was sequenced in a study of blood T cell repertoires in COVID-19. The protocol was immunoSEQ multiplex PCR, while the TCRdb copy is restricted to in-frame clones and leaves out a portion. The data hold about 270,000 clones, with more than 70% observed a single time. Sequencing was carried out using peripheral blood. These receptors all stem from a woman under 30 with acute or convalescent COVID-19.

This clone was observed many times. V and J are TRBV27 and TRBJ1-6; 7 bases agree with TRBD1. Germline lookup yields CDR1 MNHEY and CDR2 SMNVEV (reference sequence). The CDR3 length is 13 residues. The trim removed 5 bases at V and 12 bases at J, leaving 7 bases unmatched. This CDR3 reads CASSVGQAVPLHF. In DNA, the CDR3 is TGTGCCAGCAGTGTTGGACAGGCAGTACCCCTCCACTTT.

This clone was detected once. J is TRBJ2-5 and V is TRBV30; D not certain. The length of the CDR3 is 15 residues. The germline V and J ends were trimmed by 0 bases and 5 bases, with 16 bases remaining between them. The germline V gene encodes CDR1 GTSNPN and CDR2 SVGIG (reference sequence). The CDR3, as DNA: TGTGCCTGGAGTGTCGCATCCCGGAGTTGGGAGACCCAGTACTTC. Amino acid sequence: CAWSVASRSWETQYF.

The sample holds one count of this clone. The rearrangement joins TRBV3-1 (or the pseudogene TRBV3-2) to TRBJ2-1; possibly TRBD2 for D (6 bases). CDR1 LGHDT and CDR2 YNNKEL come from the germline V gene (reference sequence). The V end lost 0 bases, the J end lost 0 bases, and 6 bases lay between the germline ends. CDR3 size: 15 residues. In nucleotides, the CDR3 is TGTGCCAGCAGCCAAGAGGGGGGCTCCTACAATGAGCAGTTCTTC. Translating it yields CASSQEGGSYNEQFF.

DNA for the CDR3: TGTGCCAGCAGTTTTTCGCTAGCGGGAGGCTTATACAATGAGCAGTTCTTC. Residues: CASSFSLAGGLYNEQFF. The gene calls are TRBV27 and TRBJ2-1; 11 bases line up with TRBD2. The V gene's germline CDR1 is MNHEY and CDR2 SMNVEV (reference sequence). Trimming cost V 3 bases and J 4 bases; bases outside gene matches: 8. This CDR3 spans 17 amino acids.

The CDR3 is CASSYGGTRSGNTIYF. The CDR3 nucleotides are TGTGCCAGCAGTTACGGGGGGACTCGTTCTGGAAACACCATATATTTT. The chain is built from TRBV6-5 and TRBJ1-3, with D possibly matching TRBD1 (5 bases). The CDR3 has 16 residues. In germline, CDR1 is MNHEY, CDR2 SVGAGI. V gave up 2 bases and J gave up 1 base, with 12 bases separating them.

The chain links TRBV19 to TRBJ2-7; D is uncertain. Germline-derived CDR1 and CDR2 are LNHDA and SQIVND (reference sequence). Trimming pared 3 bases from V and 2 bases from J, leaving 8 bases between. This CDR3 spans 13 amino acids. CDR3 protein: CASSIHRAYEQYF. The CDR3 nucleotides read TGTGCCAGTAGTATTCACAGAGCCTACGAGCAGTACTTC.

The chain combines TRBV5-1 with TRBJ1-4; the match to TRBD1 covers 10 bases. The trim removed 0 bases at V and 6 bases at J, leaving 2 bases unmatched. The CDR3 totals 15 residues. Looked up from germline, CDR1 is SGHRS and CDR2 is YFSETQ. CDR3 coding DNA: TGCGCCAGCAGCTTGGTAGGGACAGGGGATGAAAAACTGTTTTTT. It translates to CASSLVGTGDEKLFF.

This rearrangement joins TRBV4-3 to TRBJ2-3; 7 nucleotides match TRBD2. V shed 4 bases and J 6 bases; nucleotides not matched to a gene: 13. The CDR3 spans 16 residues. Germline V CDR1 and CDR2: LGHNA, YSLEER. The CDR3, as DNA: TGCGCCAGCAGCCTTGACTGGCGGGAGATTAGTGATACGCAGTATTTT. Translated: CASSLDWREISDTQYF.

The V and J genes are TRBV28 and TRBJ2-2; TRBD1 might be the D (5 bases). The V gene's germline CDR1 is MDHEN and CDR2 SYDVKM. The CDR3 has 15 amino acids. V lost 3 bases to trimming and J lost 4 bases, with 12 bases between them. The CDR3 sequence is CASSFLGAGTGELFF. DNA of the CDR3: TGTGCCAGCAGTTTTTTAGGGGCAGGCACCGGGGAGCTGTTTTTT.

The rearrangement uses TRBV5-1 and TRBJ2-7; TRBD1 matches at 7 bases. The germline V gene encodes CDR1 SGHRS and CDR2 YFSETQ. The CDR3 contains 15 residues. V shed 0 bases and J 2 bases; nucleotides not matched to a gene: 5. The CDR3 DNA reads TGCGCCAGCAGCTTGGGAGGGACAGCCCCCTACGAGCAGTACTTC. It is translated as CASSLGGTAPYEQYF. Variable domain in full (rest from reference TRBV5-1 and TRBJ2-7): KAGVTQTPRYLIKTRGQQVTLSCSPISGHRSVSWYQQTPGQGLQFLFEYFSETQRNKGNFPGRFSGRQFSNSRSEMNVSTLELGDSALYLCASSLGGTAPYEQYFGPGTRLTVT.

This clone was detected once. The rearrangement joins TRBV27 to TRBJ2-7; TRBD1 matches at 8 bases. Germline V gives CDR1 MNHEY, CDR2 SMNVEV (reference sequence). The CDR3 covers 14 residues. With V trimmed by 6 bases and J by 6 bases, 10 bases remained unmatched. The CDR3 DNA sequence: TGTGCCAGCAGGCCCAAATGGACAGGGCCCGAGCAGTACTTC. It specifies CASRPKWTGPEQYF.

V gene TRBV5-5 combines with J gene TRBJ2-2; 7 nucleotides match TRBD1. The trim removed 2 bases at V and 3 bases at J, leaving 4 bases unmatched. Germline lookup yields CDR1 SGHKS and CDR2 YYEKEE (reference sequence). The CDR3 has 15 amino acids. The CDR3 nucleotides are TGTGCCAGCAGCTTCGGGCAGGGGGACACCGGGGAGCTGTTTTTT. Protein: CASSFGQGDTGELFF.

This sequence joins TRBV5-1 and TRBJ1-2, with a possible D match to TRBD1 (6 bases). V lost 4 bases and J 7 bases, leaving 17 bases between the germline ends. The CDR3 consists of 14 residues. Germline V CDR1 and CDR2: SGHRS, YFSETQ. CDR3 DNA: TGCGCCAGCAGCCCCACCACAGGGTTTGGTGGCTACACCTTC. Its protein product is CASSPTTGFGGYTF.

This clone has only one observation. V gene TRBV11-2 combines with J gene TRBJ2-3; tentatively, D is TRBD2 (6 bases). V was shortened by 5 bases and J by 0 bases, with 21 bases between the two germline ends. Germline V gene lookup returns CDR1 SGHAT and CDR2 FQNNGV. The CDR3 contains 18 residues. The chain's CDR3 is CASSLELAYTYSTDTQYF. CDR3 nucleotides: TGTGCCAGCAGCCTCGAACTAGCTTACACATATAGCACAGATACGCAGTATTTT. The whole variable domain, filled in from reference TRBV11-2 and TRBJ2-3, reads EAGVAQSPRYKIIEKRQSVAFWCNPISGHATLYWYQQILGQGPKLLIQFQNNGVVDDSQLPKDRFSAERLKGVDSTLKIQPAKLEDSAVYLCASSLELAYTYSTDTQYFGPGTRLTVL.

J is TRBJ2-1 and V is TRBV30; D is unresolved. The CDR3 consists of 13 residues. Looked up from germline, CDR1 is GTSNPN and CDR2 is SVGIG (reference sequence). Between the trimmed V and J ends, which lost 5 bases and 10 bases, there was a span of 18 bases. CDR3 nucleotide sequence: TGTGCCTGGGCCGGAACAGTCGGTACCGAGCAGTTCTTC. The encoded protein is CAWAGTVGTEQFF.

The genes are TRBV29-1 and TRBJ1-1, with TRBD1 matching 9 bases. J gave up 5 bases and V 6 bases, and 10 bases lay outside the gene matches. The germline gives CDR1 SQVTM, CDR2 ANQGSEA. CDR3 length equals 14 residues. The CDR3 loop is CSVASGTGRTEAFF. Here the CDR3 DNA reads TGCAGCGTGGCCTCCGGGACAGGGCGGACTGAAGCTTTCTTT.

V gene TRBV18 combines with J gene TRBJ1-4; weak D call: TRBD1 (6 bases). The V gene's germline CDR1 is KGHSH and CDR2 LQKENI. V lost 3 bases and J 5 bases, leaving 13 bases between the germline ends. The CDR3 consists of 15 residues. The CDR3 is CASSPLQGKNEKLFF. Written as DNA, the CDR3 is TGTGCCAGCTCACCGCTACAGGGAAAGAATGAAAAACTGTTTTTT.

The V call is TRBV29-1, the J call TRBJ2-1; 9 nucleotides match TRBD1. Per germline, CDR1 SQVTM and CDR2 ANQGSEA. V gave up 0 bases and J gave up 7 bases; unmatched junction bases: 7. The CDR3 totals 15 residues. CDR3 bases: TGCAGCGTTGAAGATCTGGACAGGGGATGGAATGAGCAGTTCTTC. This codes for CSVEDLDRGWNEQFF.

The V gene is TRBV18, the J gene TRBJ2-2, with TRBD2 identical over 12 bases. The CDR3 loop spans 20 amino acids. Germline CDR1 reads KGHSH; CDR2 reads LQKENI. Trimming took 1 base from V and 6 from J; bases not matched to a gene: 15. CDR3 coding DNA: TGTGCCAGCTCACCACTCTCACCGACTAGCGGGAGTCGTTTTCCCGGGGAGCTGTTTTTT. Protein sequence: CASSPLSPTSGSRFPGELFF.

This clone was detected a few times. The chain uses TRBV6-4 and TRBJ1-2; 7 bases align to TRBD1. Germline CDR1 and CDR2: MRHNA and SNTAGT. The CDR3 length is 13 residues. V shed 8 bases, J shed 1 base, and the junction held 4 bases outside the gene matches. The DNA for the CDR3 is TGTGCCAGCCCCGGGGACAGTAACTATGGCTACACCTTC. Residues: CASPGDSNYGYTF.

The chain links TRBV28 to TRBJ1-2; 11 positions match TRBD1. The CDR3 consists of 15 residues. V lost 4 bases, J lost 7 bases, and 8 bases stayed unmatched. CDR1 and CDR2 from the germline V gene are MDHEN and SYDVKM. In DNA, the CDR3 is TGTGCCAGCAGTTCCATCGGACAGGGGGCGCGTGGCTACACCTTC. Translated: CASSSIGQGARGYTF.

CDR3 region: CASSLTLGGSGNTIYF. Here the CDR3 DNA reads TGTGCCAGCAGCCTAACCCTGGGGGGATCTGGAAACACCATATATTTT. The chain is built from TRBV7-9 and TRBJ1-3, with D perhaps matching TRBD1 (5 bases). The V and J ends lost 5 bases and 1 base respectively, with 15 bases between them. The CDR3 length is 16 residues. Germline assignment: CDR1 SEHNR and CDR2 FQNEAQ (reference sequence).

The count of this clone is one. V gene TRBV5-6 combines with J gene TRBJ2-7, with TRBD1 matching 12 bases. CDR3 size: 15 residues. Germline values: CDR1 SGHDT, CDR2 YYEEEE. V was clipped by 0 bases and J by 4 bases; unmatched bases: 2. The CDR3 region is CASSLEGQGAYEQYF. The CDR3 DNA sequence: TGTGCCAGCAGCTTGGAGGGACAGGGGGCATACGAGCAGTACTTC.

This chain connects TRBV7-2 to TRBJ2-1; D may be TRBD1 (7 bases). This CDR3 has 14 residues. Germline-derived CDR1 and CDR2 are SGHTA and FQGNSA. With 0 bases removed from V and 14 bases from J, the gap between germline ends came to 17 bases. CDR3 amino acids: CASSLATGTEQKFF. CDR3 nucleotide sequence: TGTGCCAGCAGCTTAGCGACAGGGACTGAGCAGAAGTTCTTC. Supplemented by reference TRBV7-2 and TRBJ2-1, the full variable domain reads GAGVSQSPSNKVTEKGKDVELRCDPISGHTALYWYRQSLGQGLEFLIYFQGNSAPDKSGLPSDRFSAERTGGSVSTLTIQRTQQEDSAVYLCASSLATGTEQKFFGPGTRLTVL.

Worth noting for this clone: In the same sample, other DNA sequences code for this CDR3. The chain has TRBV10-3 and TRBJ1-1; TRBD1 agrees at 8 bases. Germline assignment: CDR1 ENHRY and CDR2 SYGVKD. This CDR3 region has 13 residues. The junction had 1 base not matched to a gene; V was cut back by 6 bases and J by 1 base. The CDR3: CAISGQGNTEAFF. The CDR3 DNA reads TGTGCCATCAGCGGACAGGGGAACACTGAAGCTTTCTTT.

This chain uses TRBV18 with TRBJ1-5; TRBD1 matches at 7 bases. The length of the CDR3 is 16 residues. The trim removed 3 bases at V and 9 bases at J, leaving 14 bases unmatched. Germline V CDR1 and CDR2: KGHSH, LQKENI. CDR3 sequence: CASSPYHRGLSWPQHF. The CDR3 nucleotides are TGTGCCAGCTCACCTTATCACAGGGGCCTTTCGTGGCCCCAGCATTTT.

The chain's CDR3 is CASSQSTEIQYF. The CDR3 region has the DNA TGTGCCAGCAGCCAATCGACAGAGATTCAGTACTTC. The genes are TRBV28 and TRBJ2-4, with D maybe TRBD1 (5 bases). This CDR3 region has 12 residues. V dropped 6 bases and J dropped 10 bases, with 13 bases sitting between them. Germline CDR1 and CDR2: MDHEN and SYDVKM.

The chain links TRBV25-1 to TRBJ2-6; the D is unclear. The germline V gene encodes CDR1 MGHDK and CDR2 SYGVNS. The CDR3 is 15 amino acids. V was trimmed by 9 bases and J by 0 bases, leaving 12 bases between them. The CDR3 here is CASSITGSGANVLTF. CDR3 coding DNA: TGTGCCAGTTCAATCACTGGCTCTGGGGCCAACGTCCTGACTTTC.